This record looks at one T cell receptor beta chain sequence and its context. This specimen belongs to a study of T-cell memory formation after mild COVID-19. The CDR3 sequence is 17 residues long. With 6 bases removed from V and 0 bases from J, the gap between germline ends came to 18 bases. Per germline, CDR1 SGDLS and CDR2 YYNGEE. TCRdb independently ran MiXCR on the 5' RACE reads; one entry per CDR3 protein. The sample lists roughly 110,000 distinct CDR3 sequences; about a fifth were seen once. This sequence joins TRBV9 and TRBJ2-2; no clear D gene. The sequence was obtained from a man aged 18-30 years who had mild COVID-19 (a few samples of this study predate the infection). Cell type and time point are not known. The sequencing sample was made of PBMCs or a T cell subset sorted from them (not recorded which). CDR3 sequence: CASNSPVGGSNTGELFF. The CDR3 nucleotides are TGTGCCAGCAACTCCCCGGTGGGCGGATCGAACACCGGGGAGCTGTTTTTT.